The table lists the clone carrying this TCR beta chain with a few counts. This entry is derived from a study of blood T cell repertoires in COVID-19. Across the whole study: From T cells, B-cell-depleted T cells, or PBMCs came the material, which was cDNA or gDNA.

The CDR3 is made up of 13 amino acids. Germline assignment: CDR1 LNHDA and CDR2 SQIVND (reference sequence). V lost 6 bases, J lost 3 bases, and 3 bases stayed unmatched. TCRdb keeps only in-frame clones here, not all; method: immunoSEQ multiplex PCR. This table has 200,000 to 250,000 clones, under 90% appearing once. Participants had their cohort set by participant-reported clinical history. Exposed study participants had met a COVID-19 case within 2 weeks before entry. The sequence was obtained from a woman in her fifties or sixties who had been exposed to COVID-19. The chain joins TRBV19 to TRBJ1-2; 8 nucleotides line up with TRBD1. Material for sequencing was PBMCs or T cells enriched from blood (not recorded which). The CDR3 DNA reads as TGTGCCAGTAGGAAGACAGGGGACTATGGCTACACCTTC. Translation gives CASRKTGDYGYTF.